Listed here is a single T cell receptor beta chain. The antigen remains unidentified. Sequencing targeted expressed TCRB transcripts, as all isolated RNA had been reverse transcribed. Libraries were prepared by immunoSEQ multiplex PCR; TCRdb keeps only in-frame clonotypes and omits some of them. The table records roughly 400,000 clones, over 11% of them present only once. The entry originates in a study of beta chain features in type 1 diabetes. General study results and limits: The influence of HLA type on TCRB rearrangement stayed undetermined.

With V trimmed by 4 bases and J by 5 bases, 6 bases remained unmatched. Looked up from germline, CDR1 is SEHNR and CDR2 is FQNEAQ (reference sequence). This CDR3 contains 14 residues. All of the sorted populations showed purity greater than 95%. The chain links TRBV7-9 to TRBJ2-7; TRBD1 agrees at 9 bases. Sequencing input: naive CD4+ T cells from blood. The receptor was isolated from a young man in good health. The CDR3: CASSSGQGINEQYF. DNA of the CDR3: TGTGCCAGCAGCTCAGGACAGGGGATCAACGAGCAGTACTTC.